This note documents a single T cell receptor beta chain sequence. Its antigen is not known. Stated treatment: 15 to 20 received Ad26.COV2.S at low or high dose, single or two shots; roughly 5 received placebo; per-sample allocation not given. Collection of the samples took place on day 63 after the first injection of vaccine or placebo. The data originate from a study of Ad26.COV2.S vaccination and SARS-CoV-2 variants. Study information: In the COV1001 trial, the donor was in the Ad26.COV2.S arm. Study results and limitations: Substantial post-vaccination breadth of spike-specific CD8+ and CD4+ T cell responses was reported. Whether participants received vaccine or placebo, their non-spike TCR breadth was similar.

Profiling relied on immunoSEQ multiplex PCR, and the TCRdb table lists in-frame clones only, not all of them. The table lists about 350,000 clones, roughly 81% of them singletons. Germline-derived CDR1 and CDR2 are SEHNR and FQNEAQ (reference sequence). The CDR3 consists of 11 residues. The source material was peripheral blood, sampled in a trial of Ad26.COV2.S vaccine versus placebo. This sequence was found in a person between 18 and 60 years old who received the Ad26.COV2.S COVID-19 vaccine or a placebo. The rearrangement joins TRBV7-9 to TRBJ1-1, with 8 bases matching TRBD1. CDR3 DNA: TGTGCGGCAGGGGGCGACCCTGAAGCTTTCTTT. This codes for CAAGGDPEAFF.